Listed here is a single T cell receptor beta chain. A second roughly 6 to 11 cycle PCR used barcoded and J-beta primers. MiXCR was run by TCRdb on the 5' RACE reads, yielding one entry per CDR3 protein. The profile shows 600,000 to 800,000 distinct CDR3 sequences, around 21% of them singletons. The length of the CDR3 is 11 residues. Germline V gene lookup returns CDR1 DFQATT and CDR2 SNEGSKA (reference sequence). V dropped 3 bases and J dropped 8 bases, with 10 bases sitting between them. This sample was included in a study of blood T cells in healthy people across ages. This TCR derives from a man between 65 and 85 years old in good health. This chain uses TRBV20-1 with TRBJ1-2; D remains unclear. Sequencing was done on a sample of blood. The CDR3 protein is CSASNGQGYTF. The CDR3 nucleotides read TGCAGTGCTAGTAATGGCCAGGGCTACACCTTC.